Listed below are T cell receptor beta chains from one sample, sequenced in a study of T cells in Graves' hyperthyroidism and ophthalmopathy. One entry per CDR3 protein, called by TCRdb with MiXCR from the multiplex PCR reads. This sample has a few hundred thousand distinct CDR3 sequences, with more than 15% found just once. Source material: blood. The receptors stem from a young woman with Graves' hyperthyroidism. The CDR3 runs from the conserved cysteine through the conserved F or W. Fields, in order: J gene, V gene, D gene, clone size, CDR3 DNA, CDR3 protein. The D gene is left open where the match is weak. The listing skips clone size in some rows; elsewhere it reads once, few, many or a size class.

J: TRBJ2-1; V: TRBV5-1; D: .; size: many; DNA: TGCGCCAGCAGCTTCAGGGGGAGGGACAATGAGCAGTTCTTC; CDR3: CASSFRGRDNEQFF
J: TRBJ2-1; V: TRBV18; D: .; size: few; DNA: TGTGCCAGCGTCATCGAACGTGAGCAGTTCTTC; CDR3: CASVIEREQFF
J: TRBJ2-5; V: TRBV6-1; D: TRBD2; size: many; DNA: TGTGCCAGTATTAGCGGGGGTGAGACCCAGTACTTC; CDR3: CASISGGETQYF
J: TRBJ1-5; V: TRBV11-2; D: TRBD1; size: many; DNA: TGTGCCAGCAGCTCAGGGGGAGGGCCCAATCAGCCCCAGCATTTT; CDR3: CASSSGGGPNQPQHF
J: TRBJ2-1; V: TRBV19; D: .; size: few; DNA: TGTGCCAGTAGTATAGGGGGGGAACTAGAGCAGTTCTTC; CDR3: CASSIGGELEQFF
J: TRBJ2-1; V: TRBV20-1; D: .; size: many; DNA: TGCAGTGGATCTCGGGCCCCGAATGAGCAGTTCTTC; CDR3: CSGSRAPNEQFF
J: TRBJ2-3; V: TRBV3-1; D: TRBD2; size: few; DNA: TGTGCCAGCAGCCAAGATGCCTTTCTAGCGGGTAGCACAGATACGCAGTATTTT; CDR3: CASSQDAFLAGSTDTQYF
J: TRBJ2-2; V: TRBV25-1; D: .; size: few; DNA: TGTGCCAGCAGTGACCCCCTTAGGAAACCCGGGGAGCTGTTTTTT; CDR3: CASSDPLRKPGELFF
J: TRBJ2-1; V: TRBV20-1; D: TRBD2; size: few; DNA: TGCAGTGCTAGATCGACTAGCGGGAGTTGGGCCAATGAGCAGTTCTTC; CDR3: CSARSTSGSWANEQFF
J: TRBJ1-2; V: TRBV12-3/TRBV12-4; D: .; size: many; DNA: TGTGCCAGCAGTCGTGACCCGGGGTACTATGGCTACACCTTC; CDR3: CASSRDPGYYGYTF
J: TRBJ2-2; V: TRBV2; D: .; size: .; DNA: TGTGCCAGCACCCTCCTCCGGCTATGGGTTCTCGGGGAGCTGTTTTTT; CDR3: CASTLLRLWVLGELFF
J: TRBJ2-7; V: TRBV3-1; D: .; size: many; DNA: TGTGCCAGCAGCCAGACTAGGACCTTGGGCGAGCAGTACTTC; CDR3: CASSQTRTLGEQYF
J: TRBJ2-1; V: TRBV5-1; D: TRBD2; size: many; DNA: TGCGCCAGCAATCTCGGACTAGCGGGTGCGAATGAGCAGTTCTTC; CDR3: CASNLGLAGANEQFF
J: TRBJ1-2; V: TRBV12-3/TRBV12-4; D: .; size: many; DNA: TGTGCCAGCGTGGGGGGGAGGGCCCTTAACTATGGCTACACCTTC; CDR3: CASVGGRALNYGYTF
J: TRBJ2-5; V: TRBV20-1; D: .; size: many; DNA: TGCAGTGAGGCTAGCCAAGAGACCCAGTACTTC; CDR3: CSEASQETQYF
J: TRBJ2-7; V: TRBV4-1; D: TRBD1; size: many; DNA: TGCGCCAGCAGCCAAAGGGACAGGCCCTACGAGCAGTACTTC; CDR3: CASSQRDRPYEQYF
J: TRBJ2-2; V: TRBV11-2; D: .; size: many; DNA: TGTGCCAGCAGCTCGGAACGAGAGGGCGGCGGGGAGCTGTTTTTT; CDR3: CASSSEREGGGELFF
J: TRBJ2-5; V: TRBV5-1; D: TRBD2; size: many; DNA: TGCGCCAGCAGCAACGCGGGACTAGCGGGAACAAAGACCCAGTACTTC; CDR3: CASSNAGLAGTKTQYF
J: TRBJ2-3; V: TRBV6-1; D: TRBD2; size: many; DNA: TGTGCCAGCAGTGAATTTGTAGCGGGAGGGCCCACAGATACGCAGTATTTT; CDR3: CASSEFVAGGPTDTQYF
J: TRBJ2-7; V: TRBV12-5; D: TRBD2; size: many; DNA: TGTGCTAGTGGTTTGGTACTCGGGACTAGCGGGAGTCCTCTATCCTACGAGCAGTACTTC; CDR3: CASGLVLGTSGSPLSYEQYF
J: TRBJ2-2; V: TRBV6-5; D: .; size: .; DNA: TGTGCCAGCAGTTACTCCGACAGGGGAGGGCCCGGGGAGCTGTTTTTT; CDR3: CASSYSDRGGPGELFF
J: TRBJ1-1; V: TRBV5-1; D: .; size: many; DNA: TGCGCCAGCAGCTTGGACCCCGACTGGAACACTGAAGCTTTCTTT; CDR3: CASSLDPDWNTEAFF
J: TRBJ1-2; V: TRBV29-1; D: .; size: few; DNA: TGCAGCGTTGCACAGGGCCGAGGCTACACCTTC; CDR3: CSVAQGRGYTF
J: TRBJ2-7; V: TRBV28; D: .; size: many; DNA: TGTGCCAGCAGTCCCCGCGGCCGATATGACTACGAGCAGTACTTC; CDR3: CASSPRGRYDYEQYF
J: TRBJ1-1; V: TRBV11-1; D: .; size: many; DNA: TGTGCCAGCAGCTTACTACCGACCGGTCTGAACACTGAAGCTTTCTTT; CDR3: CASSLLPTGLNTEAFF
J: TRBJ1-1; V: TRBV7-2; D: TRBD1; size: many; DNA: TGTGCCAGCAGCTTTCGCAGGGGGCGCCGGGCTTTCTTT; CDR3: CASSFRRGRRAFF
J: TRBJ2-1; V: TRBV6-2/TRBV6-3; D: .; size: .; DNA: TGTGCCACCTCAAACTCCGGGGCTATGAGCTCCTACAATGAGCAGTTCTTC; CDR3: CATSNSGAMSSYNEQFF
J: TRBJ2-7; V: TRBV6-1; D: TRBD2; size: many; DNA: TGTGCCAGCAGTCCAGCGGGGGAGGGCTACGAGCAGTACTTC; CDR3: CASSPAGEGYEQYF
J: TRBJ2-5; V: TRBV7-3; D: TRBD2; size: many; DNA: TGTGCCAGCAGCTTAATAGCGGGGCAAGAGACCCAGTACTTC; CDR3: CASSLIAGQETQYF
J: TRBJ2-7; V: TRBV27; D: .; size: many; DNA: TGTGCCAGCAGTTTATTTGGTGGAGACGGCTACGAGCAGTACTTC; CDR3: CASSLFGGDGYEQYF
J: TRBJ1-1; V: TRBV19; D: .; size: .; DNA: TGTGCCAGTCTGGCCAAGGCCCTAAACACTGAAGCTTTCTTT; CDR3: CASLAKALNTEAFF
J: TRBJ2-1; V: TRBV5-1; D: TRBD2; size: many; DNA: TGCGCCAGCAGCAGACCGGGACTAGCGGAAAACCGCCTCAATGAGCAGTTCTTC; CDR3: CASSRPGLAENRLNEQFF
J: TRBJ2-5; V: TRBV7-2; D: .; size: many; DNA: TGCGCCAGCAGCTTGGTAGGCCAGGAGACCCAGTACTTC; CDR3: CASSLVGQETQYF
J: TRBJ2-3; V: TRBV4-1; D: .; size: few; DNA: TGCGCCAGCAGCCAAGCACAGGGAGATACGCAGTATTTT; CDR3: CASSQAQGDTQYF
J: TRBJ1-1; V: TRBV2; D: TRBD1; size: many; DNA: TGTGCCAGCACGGGACAGATGAACACTGAAGCTTTCTTT; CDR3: CASTGQMNTEAFF
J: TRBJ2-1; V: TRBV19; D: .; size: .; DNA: TGTGCCAGTACCGGACGGGGCTACAATGAGCAGTTCTTC; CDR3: CASTGRGYNEQFF
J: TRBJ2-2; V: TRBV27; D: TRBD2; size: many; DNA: TGTGCCAGCAGTACCGGGACTAGCGGGGGACGGAACACCGGGGAGCTGTTTTTT; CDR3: CASSTGTSGGRNTGELFF
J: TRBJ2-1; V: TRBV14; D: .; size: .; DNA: TGTGCCAGCAGCCAAGAGTGGACAGCGACCGGGAATGAGCAGTTCTTC; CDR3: CASSQEWTATGNEQFF
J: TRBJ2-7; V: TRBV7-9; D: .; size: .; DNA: TGTGCCAGCAGCTTAGTAGAGGGGTCTGGGGAGGCCTCCTACGAGCAGTACTTC; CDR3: CASSLVEGSGEASYEQYF
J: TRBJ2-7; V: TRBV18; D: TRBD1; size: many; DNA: TGTGCCAGCTCACCCCGGGACAGCACCTACGAGCAGTACTTC; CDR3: CASSPRDSTYEQYF
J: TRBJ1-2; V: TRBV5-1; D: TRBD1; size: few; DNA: TGCGCCAGCAGCAAATCGACAGGGGTACGGGGCTACACCTTC; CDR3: CASSKSTGVRGYTF
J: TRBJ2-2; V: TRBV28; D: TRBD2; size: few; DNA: TGTGCCAGCAACCCAGCGGGAGGATATACTACGAACACCGGGGAGCTGTTTTTT; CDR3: CASNPAGGYTTNTGELFF
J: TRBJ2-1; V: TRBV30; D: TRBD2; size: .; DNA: TGTGCCTGGAGTGTACGTCCCGGGACTAGCGGGAGGTCAGACAATGAGCAGTTCTTC; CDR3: CAWSVRPGTSGRSDNEQFF
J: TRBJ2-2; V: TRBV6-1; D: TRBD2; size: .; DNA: TGTGCCAGCAGCCGCGGGACTAGCGTGAGGTTCGGCACCGGGGAGCTGTTTTTT; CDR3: CASSRGTSVRFGTGELFF
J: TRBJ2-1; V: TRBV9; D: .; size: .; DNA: TGTGCCAGCAGCGTAGGAATTGAGCAGTTCTTC; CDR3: CASSVGIEQFF
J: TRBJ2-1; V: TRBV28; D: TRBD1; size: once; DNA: TGTGCCAGCAGTTCAGGACAGGGCCAATACAATGAGCAGTTCTTC; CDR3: CASSSGQGQYNEQFF
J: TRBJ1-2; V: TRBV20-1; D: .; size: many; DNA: TGCAGTTCACAACCCCAGGGGAGCTATGGCTACACCTTC; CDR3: CSSQPQGSYGYTF
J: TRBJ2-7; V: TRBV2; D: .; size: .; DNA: TGTGCCAGCAGTGATAGCATCGTATACGAGCAGTACTTC; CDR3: CASSDSIVYEQYF
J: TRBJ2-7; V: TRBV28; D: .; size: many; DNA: TGTGCCAGCAGTTTAAGGGGTCCCTACGAGCAGTACTTC; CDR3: CASSLRGPYEQYF
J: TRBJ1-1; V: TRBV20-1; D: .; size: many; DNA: TGCAGTGCCCCTCAGAGAGCCAACACTGAAGCTTTCTTT; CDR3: CSAPQRANTEAFF
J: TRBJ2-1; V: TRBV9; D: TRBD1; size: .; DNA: TGTGCCAGCAGCCCCAGGACAGGGAAGAGCTCCTACAATGAGCAGTTCTTC; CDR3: CASSPRTGKSSYNEQFF
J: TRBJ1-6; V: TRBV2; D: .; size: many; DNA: TGTGCCAGCAGTGACAGCCTGAGCTCCTATAATTCACCCCTCCACTTT; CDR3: CASSDSLSSYNSPLHF
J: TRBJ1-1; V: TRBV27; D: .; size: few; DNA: TGTGCCAGCAAAAAGGGGGGCGCTGAAGCTTTCTTT; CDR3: CASKKGGAEAFF
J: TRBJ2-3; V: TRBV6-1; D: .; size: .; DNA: TGTGCCACCACCGACTCCACAGATACGCAGTATTTT; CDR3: CATTDSTDTQYF